Listed below are T cell receptor beta chains from one sample, sequenced in a study of vaccination and CD4 T cells after COVID-19. Antigens for these TCRs are unknown. TCRdb itself ran the PCR reads through MiXCR, one entry per CDR3 protein. Of fewer than 20,000 distinct CDR3 sequences in the sample, approximately 49% are singletons; the top ten hold about 13%. Sequenced: CD4+ T cells from blood, cultured in vitro. Receptor source: a human donor who had recovered from COVID-19. The CDR3 runs from the conserved cysteine through the conserved F or W. D genes are given only for firm matches. Only part of the rows carry a size: once, few, many, or a class if the clone is expanded.

D gene,J gene,clone size,V gene,CDR3 DNA,CDR3 protein
NA,TRBJ2-3,NA,TRBV6-1,TGTGCCAGCAGTGACCGTCCCGGTGGTACGCAGTATTTT,CASSDRPGGTQYF
NA,TRBJ1-1,few,TRBV24-1,TGTGCCACCTTTGGGGTTCGTGGGCTGAACACTGAAGCTTTCTTT,CATFGVRGLNTEAFF
NA,TRBJ1-1,few,TRBV11-2,TGTGCCAGCAGCTTAGAGGGAACTAAGGGCGCTGAAGCTTTCTTT,CASSLEGTKGAEAFF
TRBD1,TRBJ1-1,few,TRBV19,TGTGCCAGTAGTATAGCAACGGGACAGGGGTACACTGAAGCTTTCTTT,CASSIATGQGYTEAFF
NA,TRBJ2-7,few,TRBV20-1,TGCAGTGCTAGAGTGGACAGATCCTCCTACGAGCAGTACTTC,CSARVDRSSYEQYF
NA,TRBJ1-1,NA,TRBV4-1,TGCGCCAGCAGCCTTAACGTGGACACTGAAGCTTTCTTT,CASSLNVDTEAFF
TRBD1,TRBJ1-3,NA,TRBV6-1,TGTGCCAGCAGCCGGACAGGCTCTGGAAACACCATATATTTT,CASSRTGSGNTIYF
NA,TRBJ2-1,NA,TRBV6-1,TGTGCCAGCAGTGAGTACGGCTCCTACAATGAGCAGTTCTTC,CASSEYGSYNEQFF
NA,TRBJ1-2,NA,TRBV2,TGTGCCAGCACCCCACTACAGGGTAATGGCTACACCTTC,CASTPLQGNGYTF
NA,TRBJ1-1,NA,TRBV6-1,TGTGCCAGCAGTGTACGACAAGCGAGCAGCACTGAAGCTTTCTTT,CASSVRQASSTEAFF